This paragraph covers one T cell receptor (beta chain) sequence. The record originates from a study of control samples from healthy donors and cancer patients. CDR3 length equals 17 residues. The V gene end was trimmed by 5 bases and the J gene end by 4 bases; junction bases not matched to a gene: 11. CDR1 and CDR2 from the germline V gene are MNHEY and SVGEGT. TCRdb's copy holds only in-frame clones and misses some; the assay was immunoSEQ multiplex PCR. Among 88,000 or so clones listed, over 90% were seen once. The chain is built from TRBV6-2 or TRBV6-3 and TRBJ2-7; TRBD2 agrees at 13 bases. Sequences were obtained from blood. The receptor was derived from a woman aged 18-30 years in good health. CDR3 amino acids: CASSPTQRTSGGYEQYF. The CDR3 DNA is TGTGCCAGCAGTCCCACGCAAAGGACTAGCGGGGGTTACGAGCAGTACTTC.